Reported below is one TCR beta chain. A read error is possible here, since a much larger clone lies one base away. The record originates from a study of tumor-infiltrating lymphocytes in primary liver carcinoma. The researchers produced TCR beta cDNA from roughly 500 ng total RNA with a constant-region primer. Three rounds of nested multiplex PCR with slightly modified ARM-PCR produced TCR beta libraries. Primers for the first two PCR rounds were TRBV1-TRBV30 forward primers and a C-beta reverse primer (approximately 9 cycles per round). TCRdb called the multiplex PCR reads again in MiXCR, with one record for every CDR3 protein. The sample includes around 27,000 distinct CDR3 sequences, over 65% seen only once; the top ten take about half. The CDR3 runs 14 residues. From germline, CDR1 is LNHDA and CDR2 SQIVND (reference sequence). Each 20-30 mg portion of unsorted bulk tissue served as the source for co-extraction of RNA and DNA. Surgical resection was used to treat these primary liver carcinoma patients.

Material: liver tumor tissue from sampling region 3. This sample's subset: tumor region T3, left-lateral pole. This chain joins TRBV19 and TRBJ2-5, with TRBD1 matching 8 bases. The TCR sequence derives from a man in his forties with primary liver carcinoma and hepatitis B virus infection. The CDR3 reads CASNEDRAQESQYF. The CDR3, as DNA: TGTGCCAGTAACGAGGACAGGGCGCAAGAGTCCCAGTACTTC.